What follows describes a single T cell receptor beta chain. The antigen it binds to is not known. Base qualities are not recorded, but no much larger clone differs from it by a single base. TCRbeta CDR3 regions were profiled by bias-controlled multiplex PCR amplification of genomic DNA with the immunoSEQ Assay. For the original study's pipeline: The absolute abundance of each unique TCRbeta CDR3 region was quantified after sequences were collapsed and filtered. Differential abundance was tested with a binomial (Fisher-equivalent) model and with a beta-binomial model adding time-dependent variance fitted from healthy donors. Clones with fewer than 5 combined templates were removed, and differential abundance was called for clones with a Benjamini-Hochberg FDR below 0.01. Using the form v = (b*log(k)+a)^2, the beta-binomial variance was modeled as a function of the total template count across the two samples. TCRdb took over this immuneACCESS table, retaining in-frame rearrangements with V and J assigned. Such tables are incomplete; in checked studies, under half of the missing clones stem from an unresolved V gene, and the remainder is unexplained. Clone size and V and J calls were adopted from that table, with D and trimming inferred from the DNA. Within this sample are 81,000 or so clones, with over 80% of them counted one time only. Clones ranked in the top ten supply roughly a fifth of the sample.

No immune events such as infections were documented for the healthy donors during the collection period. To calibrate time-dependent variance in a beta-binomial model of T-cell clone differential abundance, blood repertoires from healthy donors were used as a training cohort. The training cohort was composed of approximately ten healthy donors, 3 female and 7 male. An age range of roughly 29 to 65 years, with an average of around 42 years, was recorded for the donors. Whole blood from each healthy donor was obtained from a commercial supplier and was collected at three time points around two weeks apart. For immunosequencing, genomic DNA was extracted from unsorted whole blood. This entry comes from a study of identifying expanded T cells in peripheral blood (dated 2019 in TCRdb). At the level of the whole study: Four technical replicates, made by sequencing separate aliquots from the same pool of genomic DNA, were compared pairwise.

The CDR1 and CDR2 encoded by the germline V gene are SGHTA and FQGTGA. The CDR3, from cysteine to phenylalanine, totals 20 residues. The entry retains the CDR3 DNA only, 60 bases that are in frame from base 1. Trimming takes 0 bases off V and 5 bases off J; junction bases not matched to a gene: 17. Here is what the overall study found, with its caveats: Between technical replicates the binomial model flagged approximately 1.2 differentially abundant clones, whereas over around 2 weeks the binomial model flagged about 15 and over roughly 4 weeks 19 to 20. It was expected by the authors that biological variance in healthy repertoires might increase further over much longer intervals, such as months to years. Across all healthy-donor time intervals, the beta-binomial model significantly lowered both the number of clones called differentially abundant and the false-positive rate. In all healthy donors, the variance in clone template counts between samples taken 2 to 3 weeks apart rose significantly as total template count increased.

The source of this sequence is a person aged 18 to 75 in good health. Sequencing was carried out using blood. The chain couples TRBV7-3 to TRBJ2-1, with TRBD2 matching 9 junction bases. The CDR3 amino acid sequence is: CASSLTRGLAGPGLDNEQFF. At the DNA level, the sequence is TGTGCCAGCAGCTTAACGAGGGGGCTAGCGGGACCGGGGTTGGACAATGAGCAGTTCTTC.